This TCR beta chain stems from a study of blood T cell repertoires in COVID-19. Study information: The samples span acute and convalescent COVID-19 from the United States, Italy and Spain. From T cells, B-cell-depleted T cells, or PBMCs came the material, which was cDNA or gDNA.

The CDR3 length is 23 residues. Germline V CDR1 and CDR2: MDHEN, SYDVKM. Trimming took 4 bases from V and 1 from J, leaving 34 bases between them. Per the authors' pipeline: Counts of nucleated cells, estimated from reference gene primer amplification, were obtained. TCRdb keeps only in-frame clones here, not all; method: immunoSEQ multiplex PCR. The D gene and trimming were derived from the DNA, and the V and J assignments and clone size from that table. There are fewer than 200,000 clones in the sample; over 65% occur only once, and around 3% lies in the top ten. This sequence joins TRBV28 and TRBJ2-2, with D tentatively TRBD1 or TRBD2 (9 bases each). The sample comprised peripheral blood. The origin of this receptor is a woman older than 75 with acute or convalescent COVID-19. The CDR3 DNA is TGTGCCAGCAGTTCCGTAACAGGGGGCGCTTGGACTAGCGAATCATTGAACACCGGGGAGCTGTTTTTT. Translating gives CASSSVTGGAWTSESLNTGELFF.